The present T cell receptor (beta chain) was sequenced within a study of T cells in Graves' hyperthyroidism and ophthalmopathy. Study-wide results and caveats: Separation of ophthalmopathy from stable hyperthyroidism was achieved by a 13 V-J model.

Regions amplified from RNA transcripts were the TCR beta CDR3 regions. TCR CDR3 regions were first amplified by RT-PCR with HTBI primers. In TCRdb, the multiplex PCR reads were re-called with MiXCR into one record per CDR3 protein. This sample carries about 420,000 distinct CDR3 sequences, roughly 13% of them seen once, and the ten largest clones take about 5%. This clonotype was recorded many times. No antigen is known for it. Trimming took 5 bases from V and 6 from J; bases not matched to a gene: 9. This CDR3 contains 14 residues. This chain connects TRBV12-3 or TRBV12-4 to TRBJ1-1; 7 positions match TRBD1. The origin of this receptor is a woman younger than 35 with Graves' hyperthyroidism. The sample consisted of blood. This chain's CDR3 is CASSAHRGTPEAFF. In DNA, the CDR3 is TGTGCCAGCAGTGCGCACAGGGGAACCCCTGAAGCTTTCTTT.